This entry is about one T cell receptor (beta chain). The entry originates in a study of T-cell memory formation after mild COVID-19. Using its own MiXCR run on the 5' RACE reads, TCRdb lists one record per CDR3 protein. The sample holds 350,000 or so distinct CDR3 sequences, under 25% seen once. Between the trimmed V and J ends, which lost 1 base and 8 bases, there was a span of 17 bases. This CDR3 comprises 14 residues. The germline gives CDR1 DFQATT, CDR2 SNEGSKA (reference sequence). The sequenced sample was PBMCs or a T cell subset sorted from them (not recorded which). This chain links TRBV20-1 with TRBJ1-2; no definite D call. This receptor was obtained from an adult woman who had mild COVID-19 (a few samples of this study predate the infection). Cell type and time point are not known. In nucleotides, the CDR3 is TGCAGTGCTAGAGGAGTAGGACCGGCAGGAGGCTACACCTTC. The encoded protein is CSARGVGPAGGYTF.